Shown below are 24 T cell receptor beta chains from a single sample sequenced in a study of T cells in localized non-small cell lung cancer. Here immunoSEQ multiplex PCR was the method, and the copy in TCRdb shows in-frame clones only, minus some. The table records roughly 72,000 clones, 70% to 90% of them present only once. Sample: peripheral blood, taken before any cancer treatment. Receptors were obtained from a male donor older than 55 with stage III squamous cell lung carcinoma.

This chain uses TRBV7-6 with TRBJ1-4; D possibly corresponds to TRBD1 (5 bases). V gave up 5 bases and J gave up 1 base, with 17 bases separating them. The CDR3 runs 17 residues. Germline loops: CDR1 SGHVS, CDR2 FNYEAQ. In DNA form, the CDR3 reads TGTGCCAGCAGCCCCGGACGGGGGGGGATAACTAATGAAAAACTGTTTTTT. Translating it yields CASSPGRGGITNEKLFF.

V is TRBV6-1 and J is TRBJ2-7; D unresolved. Per the germline V gene, CDR1 is MNHNS and CDR2 is SASEGT. The V end was cut by 3 bases, the J end by 6 bases, with 15 bases between. The CDR3 has 14 residues. CDR3 in amino acids: CASSEDVGISEQYV. In nucleotides, the CDR3 is TGTGCCAGCAGTGAGGACGTAGGGATTTCCGAGCAGTACGTC.

This chain uses TRBV5-5 with TRBJ1-4, with D perhaps matching TRBD1 (5 bases). CDR1 and CDR2 (germline): SGHKS, YYEKEE (reference sequence). Trimming took off 1 base at V and 0 bases at J, with 10 bases between the two ends. This CDR3 has 16 residues. CDR3 DNA sequence: TGTGCCAGCAGCTTGTCAGGGATCCCAACTAATGAAAAACTGTTTTTT. Translating it yields CASSLSGIPTNEKLFF.

By share, this clone ranks as medium-sized. V usage is TRBV19 and J usage is TRBJ1-5; no clear D. The germline V and J ends were trimmed by 4 bases and 5 bases, with 18 bases remaining between them. The CDR3 contains 16 residues. Germline CDR1 LNHDA, CDR2 SQIVND (reference sequence). The CDR3 DNA is TGTGCCAGTAGTACTATAAAAATGACTAGAGATCAGCCCCAGCATTTT. Translated, it gives CASSTIKMTRDQPQHF.

The chain recombines TRBV5-1 with TRBJ2-3; D is undetermined. The CDR3 sequence is 11 residues long. Trimming shortened V by 5 bases and J by 1 base, and 2 bases separated the two germline ends. Germline-derived CDR1 and CDR2 are SGHRS and YFSETQ. In DNA form, the CDR3 reads TGCGCCAGCAGGGGCACAGATACGCAGTATTTT. This codes for CASRGTDTQYF.

The CDR3 DNA sequence: TGTGCCATTCCAGACCGCAACACCGGGGAGCTGTTTTTT. This encodes CAIPDRNTGELFF. This rearrangement joins TRBV19 to TRBJ2-2, with D hard to call. This CDR3 spans 13 amino acids. Trimming pared 10 bases from V and 2 bases from J, leaving 11 bases between. In germline, CDR1 is LNHDA, CDR2 SQIVND (reference sequence). The full variable domain, rest sourced from reference TRBV19 and TRBJ2-2, is DGGITQSPKYLFRKEGQNVTLSCEQNLNHDAMYWYRQDPGQGLRLIYYSQIVNDFQKGDIAEGYSVSREKKESFPLTVTSAQKNPTAFYLCAIPDRNTGELFFGEGSRLTVL.

This rearrangement joins TRBV5-1 to TRBJ1-6; no clear D gene. Trimming removed 0 bases at V and 7 bases at J, with 8 bases between. Germline V lookup: CDR1 SGHRS, CDR2 YFSETQ. The CDR3 is 14 amino acids. CDR3 loop: CASSLEAENSPLHF. CDR3 DNA sequence: TGCGCCAGCAGCTTGGAAGCAGAAAATTCACCCCTCCACTTT.

The rearrangement uses TRBV6-5 and TRBJ1-6; maybe TRBD1 (5 bases). Germline lookup yields CDR1 MNHEY and CDR2 SVGAGI. Between the trimmed V and J ends, which lost 6 bases and 7 bases, there was a span of 16 bases. This CDR3 region has 15 residues. The CDR3, as DNA: TGTGCCAGCAGGTTAAGACAGCCTTACAATTCACCCCTCCACTTT. Its protein is CASRLRQPYNSPLHF.

The rearrangement links TRBV5-4 to TRBJ2-1; D might be TRBD1 (6 bases). The CDR3 contains 16 residues. V dropped 4 bases and J dropped 0 bases, with 14 bases sitting between them. CDR1 and CDR2 from the germline V gene are SGHNT and YYREEE (reference sequence). The CDR3 region has the DNA TGTGCCAGCAGCCCGGGACATTTGAGCTCCTACAATGAGCAGTTCTTC. Translating it yields CASSPGHLSSYNEQFF.

The CDR3 sequence: CASARGGDYEQYF. The CDR3 DNA is TGTGCCAGCGCCCGTGGGGGGGACTACGAGCAGTACTTC. V and J are TRBV9 and TRBJ2-7; 7 bases fit TRBD2. V shed 7 bases, J shed 3 bases, and the junction held 7 bases outside the gene matches. There are 13 residues in the CDR3. Per germline, CDR1 SGDLS and CDR2 YYNGEE.

The genes are TRBV5-1 and TRBJ2-7, with D unclear. The CDR3 totals 13 residues. The V gene's germline CDR1 is SGHRS and CDR2 YFSETQ. V was cut by 1 base and J by 6 bases, with 11 bases left in between. CDR3 residues: CASSLTRTSEQYV. The DNA of the CDR3 is TGCGCCAGCAGCTTGACAAGGACCTCCGAGCAGTACGTC.

This chain links TRBV5-1 with TRBJ1-3; unclear D gene. V was trimmed by 3 bases and J by 4 bases, leaving 8 bases between them. Looked up from germline, CDR1 is SGHRS and CDR2 is YFSETQ. This CDR3 has 13 amino acids. CDR3 DNA sequence: TGCGCCAGCAGCTCGGACGGGGGAAACACCATATATTTT. This gives the protein CASSSDGGNTIYF. Using reference TRBV5-1 and TRBJ1-3 for the parts outside the CDR3, the full variable domain is KAGVTQTPRYLIKTRGQQVTLSCSPISGHRSVSWYQQTPGQGLQFLFEYFSETQRNKGNFPGRFSGRQFSNSRSEMNVSTLELGDSALYLCASSSDGGNTIYFGEGSWLTVV.

This sequence joins TRBV10-3 and TRBJ2-5, with TRBD1 identical over 11 bases. V was clipped by 3 bases and J by 4 bases; unmatched bases: 4. The CDR3 covers 15 residues. Per germline, CDR1 ENHRY and CDR2 SYGVKD. The CDR3 reads CAISDGTGGGETQYF. As DNA, the CDR3 is TGTGCCATCAGTGATGGGACAGGGGGTGGAGAGACCCAGTACTTC.

V and J are TRBV7-7 and TRBJ2-5; 8 bases align to TRBD1. Germline V CDR1 and CDR2: SSHAT, FNYEAQ (reference sequence). The CDR3 runs to 14 residues. V dropped 4 bases and J dropped 5; count of bases not matched to a gene: 6. This CDR3 reads CASSSDRVGETQYF. The DNA for the CDR3 is TGTGCCAGCAGCTCGGACAGGGTTGGGGAGACCCAGTACTTC.

V usage is TRBV7-2 and J usage is TRBJ1-2; 10 nucleotides match TRBD1. Trimming removed 5 bases from V and 4 bases from J; junction bases left unmatched: 4. The CDR3 contains 14 residues. Germline V gene data show CDR1 as SGHTA and CDR2 as FQGNSA. The CDR3 nucleotides read TGTGCCAGCAGCACAGGACAGGGGGTCTATGGCTACACCTTC. This sequence encodes CASSTGQGVYGYTF.

A single count supports this clone. This sequence joins TRBV5-5 and TRBJ1-5, with TRBD1 matching over 9 bases. This CDR3 is built from 14 residues. Trimming cost V 4 bases and J 6 bases; bases outside gene matches: 5. Germline V gene lookup returns CDR1 SGHKS and CDR2 YYEKEE (reference sequence). This CDR3 reads CASSRTGEGQPQHF. The CDR3 nucleotides are TGTGCCAGCAGCCGGACAGGGGAGGGTCAGCCCCAGCATTTT.

The chain has TRBV25-1 and TRBJ2-1, with D perhaps matching TRBD1 or TRBD2 (5 bases each). This CDR3 is built from 16 residues. V was cut by 1 base and J by 5 bases, with 15 bases left in between. Germline-derived CDR1 and CDR2 are MGHDK and SYGVNS. CDR3 amino acids: CASSELETWGHNEQFF. Written as DNA, the CDR3 is TGTGCCAGCAGTGAATTAGAGACATGGGGACACAATGAGCAGTTCTTC.

The CDR3 loop is CASSLRGAYEQYF. The CDR3 nucleotides are TGTGCCAGCAGCTTAAGGGGGGCCTACGAGCAGTACTTC. The chain combines TRBV7-2 with TRBJ2-7; TRBD1 or TRBD2 may be the D gene (6 bases each). Germline V gene lookup returns CDR1 SGHTA and CDR2 FQGNSA. Trimming took 2 bases from V and 2 from J, leaving 7 bases between them. This CDR3 spans 13 amino acids.

To note about this clone: At one end, the junction sequence differs from germline, possibly due to a read error. The genes are TRBV29-1 and TRBJ1-4; no reliable D call. CDR3 length: 10 amino acids. CDR1 and CDR2 from the germline V gene are SQVTM and ANQGSEA. DNA for the CDR3: TGCAGCATTGAAAATGAAAAACTGTTTTTT. Amino acid sequence: CSIENEKLFF. The entire variable domain, with the rest obtained from reference TRBV29-1 and TRBJ1-4, is as follows: SAVISQKPSRDICQRGTSLTIQCQVDSQVTMMFWYRQQPGQSLTLIATANQGSEATYESGFVIDKFPISRPNLTFSTLTVSNMSPEDSSIYLCSIENEKLFFGSGTQLSVL.

The chain recombines TRBV19 with TRBJ1-5, with TRBD1 matching 9 bases. V lost 5 bases to trimming and J lost 4 bases; unmatched junction nucleotides: 6. Per germline, CDR1 LNHDA and CDR2 SQIVND (reference sequence). The CDR3 loop spans 15 amino acids. This chain's CDR3 is CASSGPGTGNQPQHF. The DNA for the CDR3 is TGTGCCAGTAGTGGGCCCGGGACAGGGAATCAGCCCCAGCATTTT.

V is TRBV10-2 and J is TRBJ2-3; TRBD1 is a possible D gene (6 bases). The CDR3 is 14 residues long. Germline loops: CDR1 WSHSY, CDR2 SAAADI. The V end lost 2 bases, the J end lost 8 bases, and 14 bases lay between the germline ends. CDR3 coding DNA: TGCGCCAGCAGTGAGCCCGGACAGTCCGGTACGCAGTATTTT. It codes for CASSEPGQSGTQYF.

The rearrangement joins TRBV7-2 to TRBJ1-2; 10 positions agree with TRBD1. Trimming cost V 5 bases and J 1 base; bases outside gene matches: 7. The CDR3 spans 16 residues. Germline V gene lookup returns CDR1 SGHTA and CDR2 FQGNSA. CDR3 amino acids: CASSLSRDRGNYGYTF. In DNA, the CDR3 is TGTGCCAGCAGCCTATCCCGGGACAGGGGTAACTATGGCTACACCTTC.

This chain uses TRBV5-1 with TRBJ2-5, with D unresolved. Looked up from germline, CDR1 is SGHRS and CDR2 is YFSETQ. The germline V and J ends were trimmed by 2 bases and 5 bases, with 10 bases remaining between them. This CDR3 contains 13 residues. As DNA, the CDR3 is TGCGCCAGCAGCTTACTGGTTTCGGAGACCCAGTACTTC. Its protein product is CASSLLVSETQYF.

This clone was counted between two and nine times. J is TRBJ1-2 and V is TRBV11-2, with D perhaps TRBD1 (6 bases). CDR1 is SGHAT and CDR2 is FQNNGV in the germline V gene. Trimming shortened V by 4 bases and J by 7 bases, and 13 bases separated the two germline ends. There are 13 residues in the CDR3. DNA of the CDR3: TGTGCCAGCAGCTCCAACAGGGTGGGTGGCTACACCTTC. This translates into CASSSNRVGGYTF.